These T cell receptor beta chains were read from a single sample in a study of blood T cells in healthy people across ages. TCRdb recomputed calls from the 5' RACE reads with MiXCR, one row per CDR3 protein. The table lists about 1 million distinct CDR3 sequences, less than 50% of them singletons. Source material: blood. The receptors stem from a woman in her sixties in good health. Each CDR3 is given with its conserved first and last residue. D genes are given only for firm matches. Clone size is shown for a subset of rows, as once, few, many or a class of expanded clone.

D gene | CDR3 length | clone size | J gene | V gene | CDR3 DNA | CDR3 protein
TRBD2 | 14 | NA | TRBJ2-1 | TRBV20-1 | TGCAGTGCTAGAGGCGGGAGGGCCGAAAATGAGCAGTTCTTC | CSARGGRAENEQFF
NA | 14 | NA | TRBJ2-3 | TRBV27 | TGTGCCAGCAGTTTATGGGGCAGACAAGATACGCAGTATTTT | CASSLWGRQDTQYF
NA | 17 | NA | TRBJ2-3 | TRBV6-2/TRBV6-3 | TGTGCCAGCAGTTGCCTCGTGAGGACGGCTCGCACAGATACGCAGTATTTT | CASSCLVRTARTDTQYF
NA | 12 | few | TRBJ2-1 | TRBV9 | TGTGCCAGCAGCTTTAACAGGGACAAGCAGTTCTTC | CASSFNRDKQFF
NA | 13 | NA | TRBJ1-4 | TRBV10-3 | TGTGCCATCAGTTATGACCGAGATGAAAAACTGTTTTTT | CAISYDRDEKLFF
TRBD1 | 16 | few | TRBJ2-2 | TRBV24-1 | TGTGCCACCAGCGACAGGACAGGGGAATGGACCGGGGAGCTGTTTTTT | CATSDRTGEWTGELFF
TRBD2 | 16 | once | TRBJ2-1 | TRBV13 | TGTGCCAGCAGCTTAATTCGCGGGAGGGCCAAGAATGAGCAGTTCTTC | CASSLIRGRAKNEQFF
TRBD2 | 14 | few | TRBJ2-1 | TRBV28 | TGTGCCAGCAGGTTGAGCGGGAGGGCGGATGAGCAGTTCTTC | CASRLSGRADEQFF
NA | 13 | NA | TRBJ2-1 | TRBV6-6 | TGTGCCAGCAGTTACTCGTACGTCAATGAGCAGTTCTTC | CASSYSYVNEQFF
NA | 15 | once | TRBJ2-7 | TRBV2 | TGTGCCAGCAGGACGCAGGGGAGCTCCTACAATGAGCAGTACTTC | CASRTQGSSYNEQYF
NA | 12 | NA | TRBJ1-1 | TRBV29-1 | TGCAGCGTTAGGTCCAGCCTCACTGAAGCTTTCTTT | CSVRSSLTEAFF
TRBD1 | 15 | few | TRBJ2-5 | TRBV5-1 | TGCGCCAGCAGAACGGGACAGCTAGGCCAAGAGACCCAGTACTTC | CASRTGQLGQETQYF
NA | 12 | NA | TRBJ1-4 | TRBV29-1 | TGCAGCGTTGTGGGAGCCAATGAAAAACTGTTTTTT | CSVVGANEKLFF
NA | 14 | NA | TRBJ2-2 | TRBV6-6 | TGTGCCAGCAGTTCCGGGACTCACACCGGGGAGCTGTTTTTT | CASSSGTHTGELFF
NA | 15 | few | TRBJ2-4 | TRBV6-1 | TGTGCCAGCAGTAGCGGTGGGCGCCTTTTTCAAGAGCAGTACTTC | CASSSGGRLFQEQYF
TRBD1 | 14 | NA | TRBJ1-5 | TRBV2 | TGTGCCAGCACCCTGGGCAGGGGGAATCAGCCCCAGCATTTT | CASTLGRGNQPQHF
TRBD2 | 13 | few | TRBJ2-3 | TRBV20-1 | TGCAGTCCTGGTGGACTAGCTATGGATACGCAGTATTTT | CSPGGLAMDTQYF
NA | 15 | NA | TRBJ1-4 | TRBV6-6 | TGTGCCAGCAGAAAAGGGGCGCCAACTAATGAAAAACTGTTTTTT | CASRKGAPTNEKLFF
NA | 16 | few | TRBJ2-3 | TRBV4-1 | TGCGCCAGCAGCCCAGGGGCCGCGGCCCTCACAGATACGCAGTATTTT | CASSPGAAALTDTQYF
TRBD1 | 15 | few | TRBJ1-2 | TRBV5-1 | TGCGCCAGCAGCTTACGGGACAGGGGAAACGATGGCTACACCTTC | CASSLRDRGNDGYTF
TRBD2 | 13 | NA | TRBJ2-3 | TRBV20-1 | TGCAGTGCCGCGGGACTAGCCTTTGATACGCAGTATTTT | CSAAGLAFDTQYF
TRBD1 | 16 | NA | TRBJ2-4 | TRBV18 | TGTGCCAGCTCCCCCGGACAGGAGCTAGCCAAAAACATTCAGTACTTC | CASSPGQELAKNIQYF
NA | 19 | few | TRBJ2-6 | TRBV7-8 | TGTGCCAGCAGCTTATTTGGGTGGAGAGCGAACTCTGGGGCCAACGTCCTGACTTTC | CASSLFGWRANSGANVLTF
NA | 16 | NA | TRBJ2-4 | TRBV5-1 | TGCGCCAGCAGCGTAGGGGCCAACATAGCCAAAAACATTCAGTACTTC | CASSVGANIAKNIQYF
TRBD2 | 14 | NA | TRBJ2-7 | TRBV6-2/TRBV6-3 | TGTGCCAGCAGTTCAGCGGGAGTGGGGTACGAGCAGTACTTC | CASSSAGVGYEQYF
NA | 14 | few | TRBJ1-2 | TRBV6-5 | TGTGCCAGCAGTTACTCGGGGGGGAACTATGGCTACACCTTC | CASSYSGGNYGYTF
NA | 16 | NA | TRBJ2-7 | TRBV6-6 | TGTGCCAGCAGTCCCTCGTCGGAGATCGAAGTCGACGAGCAGTACTTC | CASSPSSEIEVDEQYF
NA | 14 | NA | TRBJ2-2 | TRBV29-1 | TGCAGCGTTGTTTTGTGGGGTTTGAAAGGGGAGCTGTTTTTT | CSVVLWGLKGELFF
TRBD2 | 18 | few | TRBJ2-3 | TRBV18 | TGTGCCAGCTCACCACCTCTACTAGCGGGTTCGAGCACAGATACGCAGTATTTT | CASSPPLLAGSSTDTQYF
NA | 15 | NA | TRBJ2-1 | TRBV6-5 | TGTGCCAGCAGCCCTTGGCAGGGGAGTCACAATGAGCAGTTCTTC | CASSPWQGSHNEQFF
TRBD2 | 12 | many | TRBJ2-5 | TRBV29-1 | TGCAGCGTCACTAGCGTCCAAGAGACCCAGTACTTC | CSVTSVQETQYF
NA | 13 | NA | TRBJ2-7 | TRBV12-3/TRBV12-4 | TGTGCCAGCGCGCTTCGTCCGGAAGATGAGCAGTACTTC | CASALRPEDEQYF
NA | 10 | NA | TRBJ2-1 | TRBV29-1 | TGCAGCGTTAGGACAGATGAGCAGTTCTTC | CSVRTDEQFF
NA | 14 | NA | TRBJ2-3 | TRBV29-1 | TGCAGCGTGCGAAGGGGAGTCGGCACAGATACGCAGTATTTT | CSVRRGVGTDTQYF
NA | 16 | NA | TRBJ1-5 | TRBV20-1 | TGCAGTGCTAGTGTGGGGGGCACGGGGTCCCATCAGCCCCAGCATTTT | CSASVGGTGSHQPQHF
NA | 16 | NA | TRBJ2-5 | TRBV7-9 | TGTGCCAGCAGCTTACCAGTCACTAACAACCAAGAGACCCAGTACTTC | CASSLPVTNNQETQYF
NA | 13 | NA | TRBJ2-7 | TRBV4-1 | TGCGTCAGCAGCCGGGGACTTGTTTACGAGCAGTACTTC | CVSSRGLVYEQYF
TRBD2 | 14 | NA | TRBJ2-3 | TRBV27 | TGTGCCACCAAGCGGGAGCCCCGCACAGATACGCAGTATTTT | CATKREPRTDTQYF
NA | 13 | NA | TRBJ1-5 | TRBV12-3/TRBV12-4 | TGTGCCAGCAGGGGATGGGGCAAGCAGCCCCAGCATTTT | CASRGWGKQPQHF
NA | 16 | NA | TRBJ2-7 | TRBV7-9 | TGTGCCAGCAGCTCGGTGGTCCGGGACCAGTCCTACGAGCAGTACTTC | CASSSVVRDQSYEQYF
NA | 14 | few | TRBJ2-1 | TRBV12-3/TRBV12-4 | TGTGCCAGCAGCTTACCCAGGGCCTACAATGAGCAGTTCTTC | CASSLPRAYNEQFF
TRBD2 | 16 | NA | TRBJ2-2 | TRBV7-3 | TGTGCCAGCAGCCCGCGAAAAGGGGAGGGAACCGGGGAGCTGTTTTTT | CASSPRKGEGTGELFF
TRBD1 | 15 | few | TRBJ2-3 | TRBV12-3/TRBV12-4 | TGTGCCAGCAGTTCGACAGGGGGCCTCACAGATACGCAGTATTTT | CASSSTGGLTDTQYF